The 32 T cell receptor beta chains reported below all come from one sample, sequenced in a study of blood T cells in healthy people across ages. Primed by a sample-barcoded 5' primer and a J-beta primer mix, a second PCR proceeded for 7 to 11 cycles. TCRdb redid the calling of the 5' RACE reads with MiXCR, one entry per CDR3 protein. The repertoire holds 1.4 million or so distinct CDR3 sequences, with under 55% as singletons. Sample: blood. These receptors were taken from a woman aged 18-29 years in good health.

This clonotype was found many times. The chain has TRBV7-2 and TRBJ2-3, with D possibly being TRBD1 (5 bases). The V end was cut by 2 bases, the J end by 11 bases, with 17 bases between. This CDR3 region has 14 residues. The germline CDR1 and CDR2 sequences are SGHTA and FQGNSA. In DNA form, the CDR3 reads TGTGCCAGCAGCTTATTAGGAACGGCAGGGATGCAGTATTTT. Translated: CASSLLGTAGMQYF.

This clonotype was seen repeatedly, ten times or more. The CDR3: CSAPPGTGYEQYF. The CDR3 DNA follows: TGCAGTGCCCCGCCCGGGACAGGGTACGAGCAGTACTTC. The J gene is TRBJ2-7, the V gene TRBV20-1; TRBD1 aligns across 9 bases. The junction had 7 bases not matched to a gene; V was cut back by 6 bases and J by 4 bases. CDR1 and CDR2 (germline): DFQATT, SNEGSKA (reference sequence). This CDR3 region has 13 residues.

This clonotype has a handful of counts. The gene calls are TRBV6-6 and TRBJ1-5; D is ambiguous. V lost 4 bases to trimming and J lost 4 bases, with 17 bases between them. Per germline, CDR1 MNHNY and CDR2 SVGAGI (reference sequence). The CDR3 extends over 16 amino acids. As DNA, the CDR3 is TGTGCCAGCAGTTCCAGAAATACCGGGAGAAATCAGCCCCAGCATTTT. Translating gives CASSSRNTGRNQPQHF.

This clonotype was detected only a few times. The V gene is TRBV20-1, the J gene TRBJ1-1, with unresolved D. The CDR3 sequence is 13 residues long. Germline CDR1 reads DFQATT; CDR2 reads SNEGSKA (reference sequence). V was shortened by 3 bases and J by 1 base, with 9 bases between the two germline ends. The CDR3 loop reads CSASVQRNTEAFF. The CDR3, as DNA: TGCAGTGCTAGTGTCCAAAGGAACACTGAAGCTTTCTTT.

The DNA of the CDR3 is TGTGCCAGCTTCGCCGACAGAACTTTTCTAGCCAAAAACATTCAGTACTTC. It is translated as CASFADRTFLAKNIQYF. This chain uses TRBV27 with TRBJ2-4; the D gene is possibly TRBD1 (5 bases). The CDR3 consists of 17 residues. Trimming took 8 bases from V and 0 from J, leaving 20 bases between them. Germline V CDR1 and CDR2: MNHEY, SMNVEV (reference sequence).

The rearrangement uses TRBV29-1 and TRBJ2-7, with 10 bases that match TRBD2. Near its end, the DNA agrees better with TRBJ2-5, so the J call may be wrong. Germline CDR1 reads SQVTM; CDR2 reads ANQGSEA. The CDR3 has 14 residues. CDR3 nucleotides: TGCAGCACCAAGGGACTAGCGATTGCAGGGACCCAGTACTTC. Translation gives CSTKGLAIAGTQYF.

Details on this clonotype: The junction and the germline gene differ at one end; a read error may be behind it. The rearrangement uses TRBV2 and TRBJ1-2; D remains unclear. In germline, CDR1 is SNHLY, CDR2 FYNNEI. This CDR3 comprises 11 residues. The CDR3 nucleotides read TGTGCCAGCGGTGAGGGATTTGGCTACACCTTC. Translated: CASGEGFGYTF.

The rearrangement joins TRBV9 to TRBJ1-1; D call uncertain. The CDR3 has 15 residues. From germline, CDR1 is SGDLS and CDR2 YYNGEE. The germline V and J ends were trimmed by 0 bases and 0 bases, with 9 bases remaining between them. In DNA, the CDR3 is TGTGCCAGCAGCGTAGGGGTCAGCGTGAACACTGAAGCTTTCTTT. This encodes CASSVGVSVNTEAFF.

J is TRBJ1-5 and V is TRBV20-1; D call uncertain. This CDR3 spans 14 amino acids. Germline V gene data show CDR1 as DFQATT and CDR2 as SNEGSKA (reference sequence). V lost 6 bases to trimming and J lost 0 bases, with 12 bases between them. CDR3 sequence (DNA): TGCAGTGCCCCAAGGCAGGCTAGCAATCAGCCCCAGCATTTT. Protein product: CSAPRQASNQPQHF.

This clonotype was detected only a few times. The gene calls are TRBV4-1 and TRBJ1-5; D possibly corresponds to TRBD1 (6 bases). The CDR3 has 15 amino acids. The germline gives CDR1 MGHRA, CDR2 YSYEKL. V gave up 3 bases and J gave up 3 bases, with 12 bases separating them. The CDR3 here is CASSQLNRDNQPQHF. CDR3 DNA: TGCGCCAGCAGCCAGCTTAACAGGGACAATCAGCCCCAGCATTTT.

CDR3 sequence (DNA): TGTGCCAGCAGTCCGGCGGGGGAAAAACTGTTTTTT. Its translation: CASSPAGEKLFF. This chain connects TRBV28 to TRBJ1-4; D not resolved. The CDR3 length is 12 residues. Germline V gene sequence: CDR1 MDHEN, CDR2 SYDVKM. V was shortened by 5 bases and J by 8 bases, with 9 bases between the two germline ends.

With respect to this clonotype: A junction end diverges from the germline sequence, so it may reflect a read error. V usage is TRBV5-1 and J usage is TRBJ2-3; no definite D call. CDR3 length: 14 amino acids. Germline V lookup: CDR1 SGHRS, CDR2 YFSETQ. The CDR3 protein is CVSKLQYSTDTQYF. The CDR3 DNA is TGCGTCAGCAAGTTGCAGTATAGCACAGATACGCAGTATTTT.

Only a few counts were recorded for this clonotype. The CDR3 protein is CSVALAGGSEFF. CDR3 sequence (DNA): TGCAGCGTTGCCCTAGCGGGAGGTAGCGAGTTCTTC. The chain couples TRBV29-1 to TRBJ2-1; 11 bases are a match to TRBD2. Unmatched junction bases numbered 7, after V lost 4 bases and J lost 14 bases. Germline V lookup: CDR1 SQVTM, CDR2 ANQGSEA. The CDR3 covers 12 residues.

V usage is TRBV12-3 or TRBV12-4 and J usage is TRBJ1-5; 8 bases align to TRBD1. J was trimmed by 0 bases and V by 0 bases; bases with no gene match: 19. CDR3 length equals 22 residues. The CDR3 DNA sequence: TGTGCCAGCAGTTTAGCGCTAAGGGGCAGGGGGCTTCTATTCGATAGCAATCAGCCCCAGCATTTT. Translation gives CASSLALRGRGLLFDSNQPQHF.

This clonotype was seen ten or more times. This chain links TRBV10-3 with TRBJ2-3; 10 bases map to TRBD2. V dropped 8 bases and J dropped 4; count of bases not matched to a gene: 9. Germline values: CDR1 ENHRY, CDR2 SYGVKD. This CDR3 is built from 15 residues. The CDR3 DNA reads TGTGCCATCGCCTCCGGGACTAGCGTTGCAGATACGCAGTATTTT. Its protein product is CAIASGTSVADTQYF.

This clonotype showed up just a few times. The genes are TRBV28 and TRBJ2-5; TRBD2 aligns across 11 bases. Germline values: CDR1 MDHEN, CDR2 SYDVKM. The CDR3 extends over 16 amino acids. The ends lost 5 bases at V and 11 bases at J; junction bases unmatched: 16. The CDR3 is CASSVIGLAGYNEQYF. CDR3 nucleotides: TGTGCCAGCAGTGTTATCGGACTAGCGGGTTACAATGAGCAGTACTTC.

The V and J genes are TRBV9 and TRBJ2-5; D uncertain. Per the germline V gene, CDR1 is SGDLS and CDR2 is YYNGEE. V was clipped by 0 bases and J by 2 bases, with 11 bases between them. The CDR3 runs to 15 residues. CDR3 region: CASSVGTTIQETQYF. The CDR3 nucleotides read TGTGCCAGCAGCGTAGGAACTACGATACAAGAGACCCAGTACTTC. Full variable domain (outside the CDR3, taken from reference TRBV9 and TRBJ2-5): DSGVTQTPKHLITATGQRVTLRCSPRSGDLSVYWYQQSLDQGLQFLIQYYNGEERAKGNILERFSAQQFPDLHSELNLSSLELGDSALYFCASSVGTTIQETQYFGPGTRLLVL.

The chain joins TRBV12-3 or TRBV12-4 to TRBJ1-5; the D gene is possibly TRBD1 (6 bases). The CDR3 spans 15 residues. V was trimmed by 5 bases and J by 2 bases, leaving 13 bases between them. CDR3: CASSVIAGGNQPQHF. The DNA for the CDR3 is TGTGCCAGCAGTGTCATTGCAGGGGGCAATCAGCCCCAGCATTTT.

This clonotype was counted once. V is TRBV20-1 and J is TRBJ2-3; TRBD2 matches 10 bases. The length of the CDR3 is 17 residues. Germline V CDR1 and CDR2: DFQATT, SNEGSKA (reference sequence). V gave up 0 bases and J gave up 2 bases; unmatched junction bases: 8. This CDR3 is CSARDNSAGGNTDTQYF. CDR3 DNA sequence: TGCAGTGCTAGAGATAATTCAGCGGGGGGGAACACAGATACGCAGTATTTT.

The chain carries TRBV20-1 and TRBJ2-4; 9 positions agree with TRBD1. The J call may be faulty, since TRBJ2-7 better matches the DNA end. Germline-derived CDR1 and CDR2 are DFQATT and SNEGSKA (reference sequence). CDR3 length equals 14 residues. Here the CDR3 reads CSARSAQGAYEQYF. CDR3 bases: TGCAGTGCTAGAAGTGCACAGGGGGCTTACGAGCAGTACTTC.

Many counts were recorded for this clonotype. V and J are TRBV25-1 and TRBJ2-5; 8 bases fit TRBD2. The length of the CDR3 is 17 residues. Germline V gene data show CDR1 as MGHDK and CDR2 as SYGVNS. With 4 bases clipped from V and 1 base from J, the junction kept 11 bases outside the gene matches. This CDR3 is CASSGLWEREPQETQYF. Here the CDR3 DNA reads TGTGCCAGCAGTGGACTGTGGGAGCGGGAGCCCCAAGAGACCCAGTACTTC.

This clonotype occurred a few times. The chain uses TRBV4-2 and TRBJ2-7, with D maybe TRBD2 (6 bases). In germline, CDR1 is LGHNA, CDR2 YNFKEQ. The CDR3 is 13 amino acids. Trimming took 4 bases from V and 5 from J, leaving 12 bases between them. CDR3 protein: CASSPGLQHEQYF. In nucleotides, the CDR3 is TGTGCCAGCAGCCCGGGACTTCAACACGAGCAGTACTTC.

The chain links TRBV27 to TRBJ2-1; tentative D call: TRBD2 (6 bases). V was shortened by 4 bases and J by 4 bases, with 20 bases between the two germline ends. CDR3 length equals 17 residues. Germline CDR1 is MNHEY and CDR2 is SMNVEV (reference sequence). CDR3 region: CASSSPLDTRGYNEQFF. The CDR3 region has the DNA TGTGCCAGCAGTTCGCCCTTGGACACCCGGGGGTACAATGAGCAGTTCTTC.

The sample holds a few counts of this clonotype. The J gene is TRBJ2-7, the V gene TRBV20-1; TRBD2 aligns across 12 bases. This CDR3 is 16 amino acids long. J gave up 7 bases and V 3 bases, and 13 bases lay outside the gene matches. Per the germline V gene, CDR1 is DFQATT and CDR2 is SNEGSKA (reference sequence). CDR3 sequence: CSASDQTSGSYNEQYF. CDR3 bases: TGCAGTGCTAGCGACCAGACTAGCGGGAGCTACAATGAGCAGTACTTC.

The chain joins TRBV20-1 to TRBJ2-7, with 9 bases aligning to TRBD2. J lost 5 bases, V lost 7 bases, and 6 bases had no gene match. The CDR3 length is 12 residues. Germline CDR1 DFQATT, CDR2 SNEGSKA (reference sequence). The CDR3 region has the DNA TGCAGTGTGCCGGGACTAGCCCACGAGCAGTACTTC. It is translated as CSVPGLAHEQYF.

This clonotype was picked up many times. The CDR3 DNA reads as TGTGCCAGCAGTTCACCCCTAGCGGGGGGTTACAATGAGCAGTTCTTC. Its translation is CASSSPLAGGYNEQFF. The J gene is TRBJ2-1, the V gene TRBV27; 11 nucleotides align to TRBD2. V trimming: 4 bases; J trimming: 4 bases; junction bases outside the gene matches: 6. The CDR3 covers 16 residues. In germline, CDR1 is MNHEY, CDR2 SMNVEV (reference sequence).

The chain has TRBV10-3 and TRBJ1-5, with D unclear. This CDR3 is 14 amino acids long. Germline CDR1 is ENHRY and CDR2 is SYGVKD. Trimming removed 0 bases at V and 6 bases at J, with 9 bases between. The CDR3 here is CAISESSGIQPQHF. The CDR3 DNA reads TGTGCCATCAGTGAGTCGTCTGGGATTCAGCCCCAGCATTTT.

The chain couples TRBV20-1 to TRBJ1-2, with 7 bases fitting TRBD1. V gave up 6 bases and J gave up 4 bases; unmatched junction bases: 11. The CDR3 has 14 residues. Per germline, CDR1 DFQATT and CDR2 SNEGSKA (reference sequence). CDR3 DNA sequence: TGCAGTGCGGAAGACAGGGCTGAAACCTATGGCTACACCTTC. This codes for CSAEDRAETYGYTF.

In this sample, this clonotype turned up a few times. The chain has TRBV27 and TRBJ2-7; TRBD2 matches at 11 bases. CDR3 length equals 18 residues. Trimming removed 3 bases from V and 0 bases from J; junction bases left unmatched: 10. Germline V gives CDR1 MNHEY, CDR2 SMNVEV (reference sequence). The CDR3 sequence is CASSLAAGTSGLSYEQYF. For the CDR3, the DNA is TGTGCCAGCAGTTTGGCTGCCGGGACTAGCGGCCTCTCCTACGAGCAGTACTTC.

V and J are TRBV11-2 and TRBJ1-2, with 7 nucleotides matching TRBD1. The V gene's germline CDR1 is SGHAT and CDR2 FQNNGV. V lost 5 bases and J lost 8; bases outside the gene matches: 11. This CDR3 has 14 amino acids. The CDR3 protein is CASSRGTAPWGYTF. CDR3 sequence (DNA): TGTGCCAGCAGCCGTGGGACAGCCCCTTGGGGCTACACCTTC. Full variable domain (outside the CDR3, taken from reference TRBV11-2 and TRBJ1-2): EAGVAQSPRYKIIEKRQSVAFWCNPISGHATLYWYQQILGQGPKLLIQFQNNGVVDDSQLPKDRFSAERLKGVDSTLKIQPAKLEDSAVYLCASSRGTAPWGYTFGSGTRLTVV.

For the CDR3, the DNA is TGTGCCAGCAGCCAAGCTACTAGCGGCCTCTACGAGCAGTACTTC. Amino acids: CASSQATSGLYEQYF. The genes are TRBV4-2 and TRBJ2-7; TRBD2 matches at 8 bases. The germline V gene encodes CDR1 LGHNA and CDR2 YNFKEQ. The CDR3 runs to 15 residues. The ends lost 1 base at V and 3 bases at J; junction bases unmatched: 5.

This clonotype showed up many times. The genes are TRBV7-2 and TRBJ2-3, with D unresolved. The V gene lost 5 bases and the J gene lost 3 bases, with 9 bases spanning the gap. The CDR3 is 13 amino acids. From germline, CDR1 is SGHTA and CDR2 FQGNSA. The CDR3 DNA sequence: TGTGCCAGCAGCCGCCAACATACAGATACGCAGTATTTT. Residues: CASSRQHTDTQYF. Drawing the rest from reference TRBV7-2 and TRBJ2-3, the complete variable domain is GAGVSQSPSNKVTEKGKDVELRCDPISGHTALYWYRQSLGQGLEFLIYFQGNSAPDKSGLPSDRFSAERTGGSVSTLTIQRTQQEDSAVYLCASSRQHTDTQYFGPGTRLTVL.